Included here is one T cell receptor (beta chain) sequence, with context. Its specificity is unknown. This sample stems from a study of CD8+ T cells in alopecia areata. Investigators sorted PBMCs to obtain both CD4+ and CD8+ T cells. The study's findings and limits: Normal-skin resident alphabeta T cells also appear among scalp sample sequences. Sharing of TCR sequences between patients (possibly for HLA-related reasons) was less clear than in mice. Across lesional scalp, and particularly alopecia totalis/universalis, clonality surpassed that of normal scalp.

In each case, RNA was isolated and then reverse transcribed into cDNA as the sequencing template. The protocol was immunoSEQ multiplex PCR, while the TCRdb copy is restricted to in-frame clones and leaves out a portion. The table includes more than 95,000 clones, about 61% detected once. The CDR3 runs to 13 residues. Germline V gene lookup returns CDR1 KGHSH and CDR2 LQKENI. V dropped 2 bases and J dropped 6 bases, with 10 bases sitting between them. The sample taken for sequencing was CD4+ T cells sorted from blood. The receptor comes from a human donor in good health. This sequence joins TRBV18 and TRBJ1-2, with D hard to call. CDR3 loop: CASSPGSQDGYTF. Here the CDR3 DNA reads TGTGCCAGCTCACCAGGCTCGCAAGATGGCTACACCTTC.